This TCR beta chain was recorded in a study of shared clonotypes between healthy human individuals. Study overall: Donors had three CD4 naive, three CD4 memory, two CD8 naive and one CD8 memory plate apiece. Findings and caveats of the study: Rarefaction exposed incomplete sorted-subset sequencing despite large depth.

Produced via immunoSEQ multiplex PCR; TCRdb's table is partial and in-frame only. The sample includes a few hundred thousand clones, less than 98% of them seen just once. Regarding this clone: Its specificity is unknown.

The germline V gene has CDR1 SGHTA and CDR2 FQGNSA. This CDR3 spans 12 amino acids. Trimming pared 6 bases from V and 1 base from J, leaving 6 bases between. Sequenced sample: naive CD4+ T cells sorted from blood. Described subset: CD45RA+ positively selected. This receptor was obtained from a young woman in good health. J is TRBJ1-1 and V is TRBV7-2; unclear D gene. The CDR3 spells CASSVGNTEAFF. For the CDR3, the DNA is TGTGCCAGCAGTGTGGGGAACACTGAAGCTTTCTTT.